A selection of T cell receptor beta chains follows, all from one sample in a study of Graves' ophthalmopathy and Graves' hyperthyroidism. TCRdb ran MiXCR on the multiplex PCR reads and lists one entry per CDR3 protein. The sample records under 350,000 distinct CDR3 sequences, roughly 15% being singletons. Sequenced material: peripheral blood. Every receptor here comes from an adult man with Graves' ophthalmopathy. The CDR3 runs from the conserved cysteine through the conserved F or W. D genes are given only for firm matches.

CDR3aa: CSVEGSTGYHEQYF
d_gene: .
j_gene: TRBJ2-7
v_gene: TRBV29-1
len: 14

CDR3aa: CASSKSSGGSQPYYGYTF
d_gene: .
j_gene: TRBJ1-2
v_gene: TRBV4-2
len: 18

CDR3aa: CASRDRDGGGNQPQHF
d_gene: TRBD1
j_gene: TRBJ1-5
v_gene: TRBV6-1
len: 16

CDR3aa: CASNRAGGPYEQYF
d_gene: TRBD2
j_gene: TRBJ2-7
v_gene: TRBV6-1
len: 14

CDR3aa: CSARDPGTVYEQYF
d_gene: .
j_gene: TRBJ2-7
v_gene: TRBV20-1
len: 14

CDR3aa: CASSETGLYGYTF
d_gene: TRBD1
j_gene: TRBJ1-2
v_gene: TRBV6-1
len: 13

CDR3aa: CASSPRTDNEAFF
d_gene: .
j_gene: TRBJ1-1
v_gene: TRBV27
len: 13

CDR3aa: CASTTNRGKAEAFF
d_gene: TRBD1
j_gene: TRBJ1-1
v_gene: TRBV6-5
len: 14

CDR3aa: CASSFGSSYNSPLHF
d_gene: .
j_gene: TRBJ1-6
v_gene: TRBV27
len: 15

CDR3aa: CAIREYSGANVLTF
d_gene: .
j_gene: TRBJ2-6
v_gene: TRBV10-3
len: 14

CDR3aa: CASSLMASGRSRETQYF
d_gene: TRBD2
j_gene: TRBJ2-5
v_gene: TRBV12-3/TRBV12-4
len: 17

CDR3aa: CASTTQGNTEAFF
d_gene: .
j_gene: TRBJ1-1
v_gene: TRBV28
len: 13

CDR3aa: CASSLKGGESGYTF
d_gene: TRBD1
j_gene: TRBJ1-2
v_gene: TRBV7-2
len: 14

CDR3aa: CASSESQGALGQPQHF
d_gene: TRBD1
j_gene: TRBJ1-5
v_gene: TRBV6-1
len: 16

CDR3aa: CATSRAGAAKNIQYF
d_gene: .
j_gene: TRBJ2-4
v_gene: TRBV15
len: 15

CDR3aa: CSAHKENTEAFF
d_gene: .
j_gene: TRBJ1-1
v_gene: TRBV20-1
len: 12

CDR3aa: CASSLEVVGANVLTF
d_gene: .
j_gene: TRBJ2-6
v_gene: TRBV5-1
len: 15

CDR3aa: CASSLYHRSLPGRYF
d_gene: .
j_gene: TRBJ2-7
v_gene: TRBV6-2/TRBV6-3
len: 15

CDR3aa: CSASTGTGGAGRVDEQYF
d_gene: TRBD1
j_gene: TRBJ2-7
v_gene: TRBV20-1
len: 18

CDR3aa: CSARLLAGGQLETQYF
d_gene: TRBD2
j_gene: TRBJ2-5
v_gene: TRBV20-1
len: 16

CDR3aa: CASSQRDSNSGANVLTF
d_gene: TRBD1
j_gene: TRBJ2-6
v_gene: TRBV11-1
len: 17

CDR3aa: CASSAGTQNSPLHF
d_gene: .
j_gene: TRBJ1-6
v_gene: TRBV6-2/TRBV6-3
len: 14

CDR3aa: CASSYSTFIEETQYF
d_gene: .
j_gene: TRBJ2-5
v_gene: TRBV6-5
len: 15

CDR3aa: CASSYLVGTTGELFF
d_gene: .
j_gene: TRBJ2-2
v_gene: TRBV6-5
len: 15

CDR3aa: CASSDFQDLQLSGNTIYF
d_gene: .
j_gene: TRBJ1-3
v_gene: TRBV2
len: 18

CDR3aa: CASSRRDSSNTMNTEAFF
d_gene: .
j_gene: TRBJ1-1
v_gene: TRBV4-1
len: 18

CDR3aa: CSADPGQGQPQHF
d_gene: TRBD1
j_gene: TRBJ1-5
v_gene: TRBV20-1
len: 13

CDR3aa: CASSQEALETQYF
d_gene: .
j_gene: TRBJ2-5
v_gene: TRBV2
len: 13

CDR3aa: CASSSGEYIAKNIQYF
d_gene: .
j_gene: TRBJ2-4
v_gene: TRBV5-1
len: 16

CDR3aa: CSARDLGETQYF
d_gene: .
j_gene: TRBJ2-5
v_gene: TRBV20-1
len: 12

CDR3aa: CASSLQGKETQYF
d_gene: TRBD1
j_gene: TRBJ2-5
v_gene: TRBV5-6
len: 13

CDR3aa: CASSVGGQVNQPQHF
d_gene: TRBD1
j_gene: TRBJ1-5
v_gene: TRBV9
len: 15

CDR3aa: CASSLGSGTYEQYF
d_gene: .
j_gene: TRBJ2-7
v_gene: TRBV7-2
len: 14

CDR3aa: CSAQGAGKETQYF
d_gene: TRBD1
j_gene: TRBJ2-5
v_gene: TRBV20-1
len: 13

CDR3aa: CSARVQVSQPQHF
d_gene: .
j_gene: TRBJ1-5
v_gene: TRBV20-1
len: 13

CDR3aa: CASSGLTRGNQPQHF
d_gene: .
j_gene: TRBJ1-5
v_gene: TRBV6-1
len: 15

CDR3aa: CASSGPGQGALIEQYF
d_gene: TRBD1
j_gene: TRBJ2-7
v_gene: TRBV2
len: 16

CDR3aa: CASSIVGGRTGELFF
d_gene: .
j_gene: TRBJ2-2
v_gene: TRBV19
len: 15

CDR3aa: CASTETGGYEQYF
d_gene: TRBD1
j_gene: TRBJ2-7
v_gene: TRBV5-1
len: 13

CDR3aa: CASSLVGTSNQPQHF
d_gene: .
j_gene: TRBJ1-5
v_gene: TRBV7-2
len: 15

CDR3aa: CASSLYESETQYF
d_gene: .
j_gene: TRBJ2-5
v_gene: TRBV6-2/TRBV6-3
len: 13

CDR3aa: CASSLPGGRQYEQYF
d_gene: TRBD2
j_gene: TRBJ2-7
v_gene: TRBV28
len: 15

CDR3aa: CASSPRGLAGDTGELFF
d_gene: TRBD2
j_gene: TRBJ2-2
v_gene: TRBV19
len: 17

CDR3aa: CASSTDRTHSNQPQHF
d_gene: .
j_gene: TRBJ1-5
v_gene: TRBV6-2/TRBV6-3
len: 16

CDR3aa: CASTEYGTEAYF
d_gene: .
j_gene: TRBJ1-1
v_gene: TRBV6-1
len: 12

CDR3aa: CAWSGLAGYETQYF
d_gene: TRBD2
j_gene: TRBJ2-5
v_gene: TRBV30
len: 14

CDR3aa: CASSPSKGSYEQYF
d_gene: .
j_gene: TRBJ2-7
v_gene: TRBV7-2
len: 14

CDR3aa: CASRTGTGGPTGEQYF
d_gene: TRBD1
j_gene: TRBJ2-7
v_gene: TRBV12-3/TRBV12-4
len: 16